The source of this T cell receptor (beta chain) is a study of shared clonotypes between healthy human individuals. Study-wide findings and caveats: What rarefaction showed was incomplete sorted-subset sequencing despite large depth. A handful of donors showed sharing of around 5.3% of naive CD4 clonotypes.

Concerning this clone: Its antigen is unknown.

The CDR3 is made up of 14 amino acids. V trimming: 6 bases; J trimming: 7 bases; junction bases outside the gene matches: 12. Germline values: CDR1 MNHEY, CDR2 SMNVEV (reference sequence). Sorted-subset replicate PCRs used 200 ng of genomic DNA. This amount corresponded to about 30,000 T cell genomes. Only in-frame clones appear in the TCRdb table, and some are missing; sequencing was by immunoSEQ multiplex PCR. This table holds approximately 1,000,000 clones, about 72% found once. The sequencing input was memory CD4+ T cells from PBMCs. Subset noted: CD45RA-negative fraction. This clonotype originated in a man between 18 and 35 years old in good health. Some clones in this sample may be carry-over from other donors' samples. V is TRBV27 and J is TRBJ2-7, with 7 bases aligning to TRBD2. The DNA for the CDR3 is TGTGCCAGCAGCCCCCGGGGCGAGGGAGGGGAGCAGTACTTC. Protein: CASSPRGEGGEQYF.